This T cell receptor (beta chain) was sequenced during a study of lymphopenia after photon versus proton radiotherapy. The ends were cut back, 5 bases at V and 0 bases at J, with 9 bases in the middle. CDR3 length: 14 amino acids. CDR1 is SGHTA, CDR2 FQGTGA, per germline. Comments on this clone: Its target is not known.

Study outcomes and limitations: A bigger post-nadir fall in TCR diversity correlated inversely with survival time in deceased patients. After the lymphocyte nadir, photon-treated repertoires showed oligoclonal expansion, especially of CD8+ Temra cells. Proton therapy kept repertoires fairly stable, unlike photons, which gained effector/memory cells.

The repertoire was sequenced with immunoSEQ multiplex PCR; TCRdb's copy has only in-frame clones and lacks some. The sample yields 35,000 to 45,000 clones, 70% to 90% seen once. The input for sequencing was peripheral blood, taken from a patient treated with photon-based radiotherapy. The receptor was isolated from a man aged 50 to 60 with gastric cancer. V gene TRBV7-3 combines with J gene TRBJ2-3, with D uncertain. Written as DNA, the CDR3 is TGTGCCAGCAGCCCCACAGAGAGCACAGATACGCAGTATTTT. Residues: CASSPTESTDTQYF.